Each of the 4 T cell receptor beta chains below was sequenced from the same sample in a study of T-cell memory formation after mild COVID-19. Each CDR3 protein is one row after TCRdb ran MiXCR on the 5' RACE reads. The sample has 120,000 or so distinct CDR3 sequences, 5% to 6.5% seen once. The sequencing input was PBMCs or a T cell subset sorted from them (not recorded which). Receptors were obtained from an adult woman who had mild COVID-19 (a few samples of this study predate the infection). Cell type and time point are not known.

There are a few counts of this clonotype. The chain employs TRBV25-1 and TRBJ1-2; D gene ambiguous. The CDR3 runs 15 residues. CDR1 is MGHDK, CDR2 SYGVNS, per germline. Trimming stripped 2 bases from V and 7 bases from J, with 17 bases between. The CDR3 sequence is CASSEVGLGFGGYTF. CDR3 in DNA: TGTGCCAGCAGTGAAGTGGGATTGGGATTTGGTGGCTACACCTTC.

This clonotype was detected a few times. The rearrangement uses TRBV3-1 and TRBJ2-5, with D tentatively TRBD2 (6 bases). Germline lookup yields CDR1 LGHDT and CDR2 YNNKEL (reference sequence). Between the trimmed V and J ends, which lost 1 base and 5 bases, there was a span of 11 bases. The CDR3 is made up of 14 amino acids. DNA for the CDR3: TGTGCCAGCAGCCAAGCGGGAGCTTGGGAGACCCAGTACTTC. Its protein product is CASSQAGAWETQYF.

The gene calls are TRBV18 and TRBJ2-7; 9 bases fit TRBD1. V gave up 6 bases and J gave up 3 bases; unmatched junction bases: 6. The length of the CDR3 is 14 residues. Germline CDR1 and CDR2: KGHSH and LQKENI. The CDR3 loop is CASSLGTGNYEQYF. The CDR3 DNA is TGTGCCAGCTCCCTAGGGACAGGGAACTACGAGCAGTACTTC.

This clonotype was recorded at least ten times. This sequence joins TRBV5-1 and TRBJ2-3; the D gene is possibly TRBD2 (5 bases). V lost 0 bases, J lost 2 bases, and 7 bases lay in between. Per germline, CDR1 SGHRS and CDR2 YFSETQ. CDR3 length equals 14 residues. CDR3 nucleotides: TGCGCCAGCAGCTTGGGGAGGCCCACAGATACGCAGTATTTT. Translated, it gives CASSLGRPTDTQYF.